The 7 T cell receptor beta chains below were found in one sample sequenced in a study of blood T cell repertoires in COVID-19. Clones were read by immunoSEQ multiplex PCR, and TCRdb kept only the in-frame ones, dropping some. The profile covers fewer than 300,000 clones, with about 85% appearing a single time and about an eighth taken by the ten largest. Sample: peripheral blood. These receptor sequences come from a human donor in a cohort sampled during active COVID-19.

The V call is TRBV11-2, the J call TRBJ2-1; 14 bases line up with TRBD2. Germline loops: CDR1 SGHAT, CDR2 FQNNGV. The CDR3 runs to 18 residues. Germline trimming cut 7 bases from V and 6 bases from J; bases unmatched to any gene: 14. In DNA form, the CDR3 reads TGTGCCAGCACCTATCCCCGTCCAGGGACTAGCGGGAGCAATGAGCAGTTCTTC. Protein: CASTYPRPGTSGSNEQFF.

This clone was recorded at least ten times. V usage is TRBV6-2 or TRBV6-3 and J usage is TRBJ2-1, with 11 bases fitting TRBD2. This CDR3 is built from 16 residues. After removal of 5 bases from V and 5 bases from J, the junction contained 8 bases not matched to a gene. Looked up from germline, CDR1 is MNHEY and CDR2 is SVGEGT. The CDR3 DNA reads TGTGCCAGCAGTAAGGGACTAGCGGTACCGGACAATGAGCAGTTCTTC. Translating it yields CASSKGLAVPDNEQFF.

This clone showed up just once. V usage is TRBV19 and J usage is TRBJ1-1; 8 bases agree with TRBD1. With 2 bases clipped from V and 5 bases from J, the junction kept 4 bases outside the gene matches. Germline CDR1 reads LNHDA; CDR2 reads SQIVND (reference sequence). This CDR3 comprises 14 residues. This chain's CDR3 is CASSITTGGTEAFF. The CDR3, as DNA: TGTGCCAGTAGTATAACAACAGGGGGAACTGAAGCTTTCTTT.

This clone was observed a handful of times. V gene TRBV16 combines with J gene TRBJ2-2, with D perhaps TRBD1 (6 bases). CDR1 and CDR2 from the germline V gene are KGHSY and FQNENV. Trimming took 7 bases from V and 5 from J, leaving 17 bases between them. There are 15 residues in the CDR3. For the CDR3, the DNA is TGTGCCAGCACCCTTTCAAACAGGGCAACCGGGGAGCTGTTTTTT. It encodes CASTLSNRATGELFF.

V is TRBV28 and J is TRBJ2-3, with TRBD2 matching over 8 bases. The CDR3 extends over 14 amino acids. Germline values: CDR1 MDHEN, CDR2 SYDVKM. J was trimmed by 6 bases and V by 7 bases; bases with no gene match: 9. CDR3 residues: CASTSSGSTDTQYF. As DNA, the CDR3 is TGTGCCAGCACTTCCAGCGGGAGTACCGATACGCAGTATTTT.

The rearrangement uses TRBV27 and TRBJ1-4, with D uncertain. V was clipped by 3 bases and J by 7 bases, with 9 bases between them. The CDR3 is made up of 13 amino acids. The germline gives CDR1 MNHEY, CDR2 SMNVEV (reference sequence). The CDR3: CASSFGRLEKLFF. CDR3 nucleotides: TGTGCCAGCAGTTTCGGGAGACTTGAAAAACTGTTTTTT. The full variable domain, in which reference TRBV27 and TRBJ1-4 provide the parts outside the CDR3, is EAQVTQNPRYLITVTGKKLTVTCSQNMNHEYMSWYRQDPGLGLRQIYYSMNVEVTDKGDVPEGYKVSRKEKRNFPLILESPSPNQTSLYFCASSFGRLEKLFFGSGTQLSVL.

The chain has TRBV28 and TRBJ2-7; D possibly corresponds to TRBD1 (5 bases). Trimming removed 2 bases from V and 1 base from J, with 12 bases in between. The germline gives CDR1 MDHEN, CDR2 SYDVKM. CDR3 length equals 15 residues. The CDR3 spells CASSLGVGVSYEQYF. DNA for the CDR3: TGTGCCAGCAGTTTAGGTGTAGGGGTTTCCTACGAGCAGTACTTC.